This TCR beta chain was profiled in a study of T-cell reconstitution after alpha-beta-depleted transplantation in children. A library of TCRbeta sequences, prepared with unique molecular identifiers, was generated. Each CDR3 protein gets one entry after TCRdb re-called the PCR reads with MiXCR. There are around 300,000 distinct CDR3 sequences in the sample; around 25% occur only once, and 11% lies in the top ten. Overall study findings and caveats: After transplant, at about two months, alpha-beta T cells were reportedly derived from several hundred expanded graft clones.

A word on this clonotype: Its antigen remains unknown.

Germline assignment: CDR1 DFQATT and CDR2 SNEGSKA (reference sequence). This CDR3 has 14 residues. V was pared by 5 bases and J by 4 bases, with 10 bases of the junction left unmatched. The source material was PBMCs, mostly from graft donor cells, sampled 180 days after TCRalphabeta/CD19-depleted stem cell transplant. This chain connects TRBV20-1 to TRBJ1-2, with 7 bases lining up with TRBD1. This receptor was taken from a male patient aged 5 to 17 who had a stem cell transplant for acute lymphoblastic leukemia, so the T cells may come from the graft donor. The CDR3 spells CSAADRTSSYGYTF. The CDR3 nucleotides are TGCAGTGCTGCGGACAGGACCTCATCCTATGGCTACACCTTC.